These T cell receptor beta chains were read from a single sample in a study of blood T cell repertoires in COVID-19. Data came from immunoSEQ multiplex PCR; TCRdb stores just in-frame clones and leaves some out. The sample yields about 82,000 clones, around 88% seen once. Sequenced input: peripheral blood. The receptors derive from a woman aged 60-70 years with acute or convalescent COVID-19. CDR3s include the opening cysteine and the closing phenylalanine or tryptophan. D genes are given only for firm matches. Expanded clones get a size class; other rows say once, few or many, or leave the size out.

TRBJ1-1 TRBD1 TRBV19 . TGTGCCAGTAGTCCCGCCGGGACAGGGCCGAACACTGAAGCTTTCTTT CASSPAGTGPNTEAFF
TRBJ1-1 TRBD1 TRBV5-1 . TGCGCCAGCAGCTTGGCGGGACAGGGGAGTACTGAAGCTTTCTTT CASSLAGQGSTEAFF
TRBJ1-2 . TRBV9 . TGTGCCAGCAGCCCGACAGGCGCCCATGGCTACACCTTC CASSPTGAHGYTF
TRBJ2-7 TRBD1 TRBV9 once TGTGCCAGCAGCGTAGACCCCGGGACAGGGACCTCCTACGAGCAGTACTTC CASSVDPGTGTSYEQYF
TRBJ2-2 . TRBV7-2 few TGTGCCAGCAGCTTGGGGGCGGGCGGCACCGGGGAGCTGTTTTTT CASSLGAGGTGELFF
TRBJ2-7 TRBD2 TRBV11-3 few TGTGCCAGCAGCGGAGGACTAGCGGGCCACTTCTACGAGCAGTACTTC CASSGGLAGHFYEQYF
TRBJ2-7 . TRBV6-5 . TGTGCCAGCAGTTACGTCGGGACTCAATCCTACGAGCAGTACTTC CASSYVGTQSYEQYF
TRBJ1-2 . TRBV4-2 . TGTGCCAGCAGCCAACCAGGGGTCCCGGATGGCTACACCTTC CASSQPGVPDGYTF
TRBJ2-3 TRBD1 TRBV5-1 . TGCGCCAGCAGCTTGGTAGGACAGGTGGGGGATACGCAGTATTTT CASSLVGQVGDTQYF
TRBJ2-7 TRBD1 TRBV6-2/TRBV6-3 . TGTGCCAGCAGTTACTCACGAGACAGGGGGCTCTACGAGCAGTACTTC CASSYSRDRGLYEQYF
TRBJ1-1 . TRBV7-2 . TGTGCCAGCAGCTTAGGTGGGCTCCCGAACACTGAAGCTTTCTTT CASSLGGLPNTEAFF
TRBJ1-2 TRBD1 TRBV19 . TGTGCCAGTAGAATTGGGACAGGGTCGGTAGGTGGCTACACCTTC CASRIGTGSVGGYTF
TRBJ1-2 TRBD1 TRBV30 . TGTGCCTGGAGTGCTTGGGACAGACCTAACTATGGCTACACCTTC CAWSAWDRPNYGYTF
TRBJ2-1 TRBD2 TRBV30 once TGTGCCTGGAGCCCGGGACTAGCGTACAATGAGCAGTTCTTC CAWSPGLAYNEQFF
TRBJ2-3 TRBD1 TRBV19 . TGTGCCAGTAGTATCCGACAGGGGTGGGCAGATACGCAGTATTTT CASSIRQGWADTQYF
TRBJ2-3 . TRBV5-4 . TGTGCCAGCAGCTCCGGGGATCGCGGGGTCGCAGATACGCAGTATTTT CASSSGDRGVADTQYF
TRBJ2-5 . TRBV7-2 . TGTGCCAGCAGCTTAGGGACAGCCCTGCAAGAGACCCAGTACTTC CASSLGTALQETQYF
TRBJ2-7 TRBD1 TRBV19 . TGTGCCAGTAGACTGTCCGGGACAGGGGGGTACGAGCAGTACTTC CASRLSGTGGYEQYF
TRBJ2-1 TRBD2 TRBV6-5 . TGTGCCAGCAGTTTTAGCGGGAGTGGGGGTGAGCAGTTCTTC CASSFSGSGGEQFF
TRBJ1-1 . TRBV6-5 few TGTGCCAGCAGTTACAGGACAGTCAACACTGAAGCTTTCTTT CASSYRTVNTEAFF
TRBJ2-1 TRBD2 TRBV10-3 . TGTGCCATCAGTGAGTTGCCTAGCGGGAGTCCGGCCGGCAATGAGCAGTTCTTC CAISELPSGSPAGNEQFF
TRBJ1-1 . TRBV30 . TGTGCCTGGGACATGAACACTGAAGCTTTCTTT CAWDMNTEAFF
TRBJ2-3 TRBD2 TRBV10-3 once TGTGCCATCAGTGATACTCAAGCGGGGGGTACAGATACGCAGTATTTT CAISDTQAGGTDTQYF
TRBJ2-2 TRBD2 TRBV15 . TGTGCCACCAGAGATGAGCGGGGGGGTGGCACCGGGGAGCTGTTTTTT CATRDERGGGTGELFF
TRBJ1-2 TRBD1 TRBV10-1 few TGCGCCAGCAGTTCACAGGGGGCGCCTGGCTACACCTTC CASSSQGAPGYTF
TRBJ1-3 TRBD1 TRBV9 . TGTGCCAGCAGCGTTCACAGGGGGCTCGGGTCTGGAAACACCATATATTTT CASSVHRGLGSGNTIYF
TRBJ1-2 . TRBV30 few TGTGCCTGGAATGAGGGTAGAGGAGGCTACACCTTC CAWNEGRGGYTF
TRBJ1-1 . TRBV7-2 . TGTGCCAGCAGCTTACTGGGGGGTGTGAACACTGAAGCTTTCTTT CASSLLGGVNTEAFF
TRBJ1-4 . TRBV5-4 . TGTGCCAGCAGCTTGGGAGACCAGGGTGAAAAACTGTTTTTT CASSLGDQGEKLFF
TRBJ1-2 . TRBV5-6 . TGTGCCAGCAGCTTGTTAGTAACGGGGGGCTACACCTTC CASSLLVTGGYTF
TRBJ2-7 TRBD2 TRBV19 . TGTGCCAGTAGTATAATGCCTAGCGGGGATCACGAGCAGTACTTC CASSIMPSGDHEQYF
TRBJ2-1 TRBD2 TRBV5-1 . TGCGCCAGCAGCCGGGAGGGGTTAGCTGGGTACAATGAGCAGTTCTTC CASSREGLAGYNEQFF
TRBJ2-1 TRBD2 TRBV7-2 . TGTGCCAGCAGCTTAGTAGCCCGGACTAGCGGGCCCTACAATGAGCAGTTCTTC CASSLVARTSGPYNEQFF
TRBJ1-2 TRBD1 TRBV30 . TGTGCCTGGAGTGTAAACAGGGGGCGTCGAGACTATGGCTACACCTTC CAWSVNRGRRDYGYTF
TRBJ1-1 . TRBV11-3 . TGTGCCAGCAGCTTAGGTAGAAACACTGAAGCTTTCTTT CASSLGRNTEAFF
TRBJ1-2 . TRBV19 . TGTGCCAGTAGTATACCGGACAGACCTAGCTATGGCTACACCTTC CASSIPDRPSYGYTF
TRBJ1-5 . TRBV2 . TGTGCCAGCCAACCAGAGGCGGATCAGCCCCAGCATTTT CASQPEADQPQHF
TRBJ2-7 . TRBV5-8 . TGTGCCAGCAGAGGACAAGGCCACTACGAGCAGTACTTC CASRGQGHYEQYF
TRBJ1-2 TRBD1 TRBV19 . TGTGCCAGTAGTATAGGTGGGACAGCGGTAGGCTACACCTTC CASSIGGTAVGYTF
TRBJ2-1 TRBD1 TRBV7-2 . TGTGCCAGCAGCCCGGGGACAGGGGCCCAGTTCTTC CASSPGTGAQFF
TRBJ2-5 . TRBV19 . TGTGCCAGTAGTAAGAGTAGGGCTAGCGGTCTGGGGGCCCAAGAGACCCAGTACTTC CASSKSRASGLGAQETQYF
TRBJ2-3 TRBD1 TRBV7-9 . TGTGCCAGGACCCACCTTGGGACAGGCGTCGTTGGCACAGATACGCAGTATTTT CARTHLGTGVVGTDTQYF
TRBJ1-4 . TRBV7-2 . TGTGCCAGCAGCTTCACCGCCATGTTACAGAATGAAAAACTGTTTTTT CASSFTAMLQNEKLFF
TRBJ1-1 . TRBV7-2 once TGTGCCAGCAGCCGGCTCGGCGGCACTGAAGCTTTCTTT CASSRLGGTEAFF
TRBJ1-3 TRBD1 TRBV5-4 . TGTGCCAGCAGTCCCGACAGGGGGGACACCATATATTTT CASSPDRGDTIYF
TRBJ2-7 TRBD1 TRBV7-9 . TGTGCCAGCTCCTCTTTCGGACAGGGGTCCGAGCAGTACTTC CASSSFGQGSEQYF
TRBJ1-4 TRBD1 TRBV2 . TGTGCCAGCAGAATACGGGGACAGGCAACTAATGAAAAACTGTTTTTT CASRIRGQATNEKLFF
TRBJ2-6 TRBD1 TRBV7-9 . TGTGCCAGCAGCTTGGGGACAGGGGGGGCCAACGTCCTGACTTTC CASSLGTGGANVLTF
TRBJ2-1 . TRBV7-2 . TGTGCCAGCAGCCTCACCCTAGGCTACAATGAGCAGTTCTTC CASSLTLGYNEQFF
TRBJ1-2 . TRBV7-4 . TGTGCCAGCAGCTCGGGGGGGACTCCCATGATTTTTTTAACCTTCTATGGCTACACCTTC CASSSGGTPMIFLTFYGYTF
TRBJ1-2 . TRBV9 . TGTGCCAGCAGCGTAGTACCCGGGGGCTACACCTTC CASSVVPGGYTF
TRBJ2-1 TRBD2 TRBV28 . TGTGCACTAGCGGGAAACAATGAGCAGTTCTTC CALAGNNEQFF
TRBJ2-7 . TRBV9 . TGTGCCAGCAGCGTAGGGGCGGGACAGAGTCCTTCCTACGAGCAGTACTTC CASSVGAGQSPSYEQYF
TRBJ2-3 TRBD2 TRBV5-1 . TGCGCCAGCAGCATAGGGACTAGCGGGCGCCCCTCGGATACGCAGTATTTT CASSIGTSGRPSDTQYF
TRBJ2-2 TRBD2 TRBV11-3 . TGTGCCAGCAGCCACGGACTAGCGGGAGAGGGCGGGGAGCTGTTTTTT CASSHGLAGEGGELFF
TRBJ1-1 . TRBV7-9 . TGTGCCAGCAGCTCCTCCCTAGCGAACACTGAAGCTTTCTTT CASSSSLANTEAFF
TRBJ2-7 TRBD1 TRBV18 . TGTGCCAGCTCGGGGACAGGGTCAGGCTACGAGCAGTACTTC CASSGTGSGYEQYF